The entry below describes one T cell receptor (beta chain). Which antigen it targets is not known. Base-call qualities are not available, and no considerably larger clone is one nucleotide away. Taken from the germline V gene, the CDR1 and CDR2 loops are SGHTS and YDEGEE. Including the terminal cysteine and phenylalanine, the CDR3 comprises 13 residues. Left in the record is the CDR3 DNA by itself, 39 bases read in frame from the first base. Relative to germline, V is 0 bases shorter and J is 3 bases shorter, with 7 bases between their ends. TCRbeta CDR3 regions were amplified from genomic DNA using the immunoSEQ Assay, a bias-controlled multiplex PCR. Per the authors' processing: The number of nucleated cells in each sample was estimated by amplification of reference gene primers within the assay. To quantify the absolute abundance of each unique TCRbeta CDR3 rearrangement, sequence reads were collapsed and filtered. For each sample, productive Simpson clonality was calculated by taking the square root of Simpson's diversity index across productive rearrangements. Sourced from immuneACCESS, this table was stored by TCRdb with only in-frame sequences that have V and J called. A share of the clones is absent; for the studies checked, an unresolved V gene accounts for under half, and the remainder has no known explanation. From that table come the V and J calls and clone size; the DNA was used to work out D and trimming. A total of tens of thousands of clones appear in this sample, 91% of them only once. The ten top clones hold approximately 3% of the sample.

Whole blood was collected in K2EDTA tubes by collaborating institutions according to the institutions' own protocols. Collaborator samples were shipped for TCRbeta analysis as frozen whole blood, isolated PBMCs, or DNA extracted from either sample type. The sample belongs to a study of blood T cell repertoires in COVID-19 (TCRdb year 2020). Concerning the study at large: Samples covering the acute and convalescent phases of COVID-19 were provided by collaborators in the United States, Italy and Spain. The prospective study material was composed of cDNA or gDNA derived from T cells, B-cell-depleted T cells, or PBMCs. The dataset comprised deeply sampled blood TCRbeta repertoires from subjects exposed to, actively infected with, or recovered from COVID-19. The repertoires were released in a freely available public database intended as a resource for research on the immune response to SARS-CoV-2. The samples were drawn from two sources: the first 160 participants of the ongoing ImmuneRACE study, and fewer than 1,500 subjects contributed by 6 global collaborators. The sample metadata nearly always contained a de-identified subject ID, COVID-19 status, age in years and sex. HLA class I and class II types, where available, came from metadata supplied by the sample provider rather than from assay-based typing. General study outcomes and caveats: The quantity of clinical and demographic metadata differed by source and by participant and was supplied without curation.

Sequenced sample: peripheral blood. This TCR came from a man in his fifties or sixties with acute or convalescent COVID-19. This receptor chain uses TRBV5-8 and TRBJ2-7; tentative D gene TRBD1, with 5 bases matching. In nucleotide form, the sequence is TGTGCCAGCAGCTTGGGCAGGGTCTACGAGCAGTACTTC. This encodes CASSLGRVYEQYF.